The clone carrying this T cell receptor beta chain has a single count. TCRdb's copy holds only in-frame clones and misses some; the assay was immunoSEQ multiplex PCR. The table lists just over 650,000 clones, about 87% of them singletons. These data originate in a study of blood T cell repertoires in COVID-19. Study information: Italy, Spain and the United States were the sources of the convalescent and acute COVID-19 samples. In each case, the material was cDNA or gDNA derived from T cells, B-cell-depleted T cells, or PBMCs.

The germline V gene has CDR1 MGHRA and CDR2 YSYEKL. CDR3 length: 15 residues. V lost 0 bases and J lost 3; bases outside the gene matches: 3. Input material: peripheral blood. The clonotype originates from a woman aged 18-35 years with acute or convalescent COVID-19. V usage is TRBV4-1 and J usage is TRBJ2-3; 7 bases fit TRBD2. The chain's CDR3 is CASSQEQGGTDTQYF. CDR3 in DNA: TGCGCCAGCAGCCAAGAGCAGGGAGGGACAGATACGCAGTATTTT.